This TCR beta chain was sequenced in a study of metastatic and nonmetastatic thyroid tumors (dated by TCRdb to the early 2020s). Notes on the research overall: Repertoires from peripheral blood and from tumor or nodule tissue samples of malignant and benign thyroid patients were compared. General conclusions and limits of the study: In both blood and tumor samples, TCR beta diversity was reported to be significantly higher in malignant tumors than in benign nodules.

The library was prepared using PCR. The listed sequencing device is Illumina HiSeq 4000. High-throughput sequencing was used to profile the TCR beta-chain CDR3 region of each patient. Turning to the authors' computational methods: Drawing on CDR3 differences between clinicopathological groups, the researchers built a classifier meant to tell apart patients with distant-metastatic papillary thyroid cancer. Repertoire diversity was assessed with the Shannon index, and tumor-blood repertoire similarity with the Morisita-Horn index. TCRdb's own reprocessing of the public reads used fastp at Q25 and MiXCR and kept productive beta chains. The V and J calls come from TCRdb's annotation, not from the publication. For this sample there are some 27,000 clones; 3.7% appear just once. The ten biggest clones cover approximately 3% of the sample. This clone has more than one count but fewer than ten. It has no known antigen specificity. No much larger clone exists at a distance of one base, and base qualities are not known. The sample carries other DNA sequences with the same CDR3.

Including cysteine and phenylalanine, the CDR3 has 13 amino acids. Just the 39-base CDR3 DNA is kept, in frame starting at base 1. The trim is 5 bases for V and 2 bases for J, with a gap of 9 bases between the germline ends. As encoded in the germline V gene, CDR1 is MNHNS while CDR2 is SASEGT. Before undergoing thyroid surgery, none of the patients had been given any kind of treatment. Using T-cell receptor beta sequencing, the researchers looked back retrospectively at clinical samples from patients, gathered between the early 2010s and the late 2010s. This TCR derives from a male donor with papillary thyroid cancer or a benign thyroid nodule (not recorded which). Some clones in this sample may be carry-over from other donors' samples. Sample: blood. This chain is built from TRBV6-1 and TRBJ1-2, with TRBD1 perhaps the D gene, on 5 matching bases. The CDR3 protein is CASSRAGNYGYTF. The nucleotides read TGTGCCAGCAGTCGGGCAGGGAACTATGGCTACACCTTC.